Below, 13 T cell receptor beta chains from the same sample are listed, as sequenced in a study of blood T cells in healthy people across ages. The use of a sample-barcoded 5' primer and a J-beta primer mix characterized a second PCR of 7 to 11 cycles. TCRdb re-analysed the 5' RACE reads in MiXCR, keeping a single row per CDR3 protein. The data contain approximately 1.5 million distinct CDR3 sequences, almost 35% of them seen just once; the ten biggest clones take up roughly 10%. The sequenced sample was blood. These TCRs come from a woman aged 25 to 39 in good health.

This clonotype turned up a few times. The chain has TRBV19 and TRBJ2-7; D is unclear. This CDR3 spans 14 amino acids. Looked up from germline, CDR1 is LNHDA and CDR2 is SQIVND (reference sequence). V lost 3 bases and J lost 0, with 9 bases in between. The CDR3 is CASSITGFSYEQYF. CDR3 sequence (DNA): TGTGCCAGTAGTATTACGGGTTTCTCCTACGAGCAGTACTTC. The entire variable domain, with the rest obtained from reference TRBV19 and TRBJ2-7, is as follows: DGGITQSPKYLFRKEGQNVTLSCEQNLNHDAMYWYRQDPGQGLRLIYYSQIVNDFQKGDIAEGYSVSREKKESFPLTVTSAQKNPTAFYLCASSITGFSYEQYFGPGTRLTVT.

The V and J genes are TRBV11-2 and TRBJ2-7; 8 bases map to TRBD2. The end of the DNA aligns better with TRBJ2-5, so the J call may be wrong. Germline CDR1 SGHAT, CDR2 FQNNGV. There are 15 residues in the CDR3. In DNA, the CDR3 is TGTGCCAGCAGCTTAGATTACGGGGGGGTTGAGACCCAGTACTTC. This sequence encodes CASSLDYGGVETQYF.

The V and J genes are TRBV27 and TRBJ2-3; TRBD1 might be the D (5 bases). Germline loops: CDR1 MNHEY, CDR2 SMNVEV (reference sequence). V lost 2 bases, J lost 5 bases, and 8 bases lay in between. This CDR3 has 13 amino acids. CDR3 sequence (DNA): TGTGCCAGCAGTTTAAAGGGGAAAGATACGCAGTATTTT. Its protein product is CASSLKGKDTQYF.

This clonotype was counted many times. J is TRBJ1-6 and V is TRBV3-1; D not resolved. The CDR3 is 13 amino acids. CDR1 and CDR2 from the germline V gene are LGHDT and YNNKEL (reference sequence). The germline V and J ends were trimmed by 0 bases and 8 bases, with 5 bases remaining between them. DNA for the CDR3: TGTGCCAGCAGCCAAGATTCAGATTCACCCCTCCACTTT. It translates to CASSQDSDSPLHF.

The chain carries TRBV20-1 and TRBJ2-7, with D uncertain. In germline, CDR1 is DFQATT, CDR2 SNEGSKA (reference sequence). The CDR3 contains 11 residues. Trimming took off 3 bases at V and 5 bases at J, with 8 bases between the two ends. In DNA form, the CDR3 reads TGCAGTGCTAGGTTCTTAAACGAGCAGTACTTC. Translation: CSARFLNEQYF.

The J gene is TRBJ2-1, the V gene TRBV9; possibly TRBD2 for D (5 bases). The CDR3 extends over 13 amino acids. CDR1 is SGDLS, CDR2 YYNGEE, per germline. Trimming left V 6 bases short and J 0 bases short, with 7 bases between. CDR3: CASKGDSYNEQFF. CDR3 in DNA: TGTGCCAGCAAGGGAGACTCCTACAATGAGCAGTTCTTC.

This clonotype was seen many times. The chain combines TRBV29-1 with TRBJ2-7, with 8 bases aligning to TRBD2. The length of the CDR3 is 12 residues. Per germline, CDR1 SQVTM and CDR2 ANQGSEA. V lost 4 bases to trimming and J lost 1 base; unmatched junction nucleotides: 0. The CDR3 is CSVGGRSYEQYF. The CDR3 DNA reads TGCAGCGTTGGCGGGAGGTCCTACGAGCAGTACTTC.

This clonotype was counted only a few times. This sequence joins TRBV20-1 and TRBJ2-7; tentative D call: TRBD1 (6 bases). There are 14 residues in the CDR3. CDR1 and CDR2 from the germline V gene are DFQATT and SNEGSKA (reference sequence). With 5 bases removed from V and 2 bases from J, the gap between germline ends came to 16 bases. The CDR3 protein is CSAEPGHTTYEQYF. CDR3 bases: TGCAGTGCTGAACCGGGACACACCACCTACGAGCAGTACTTC.

This clonotype was found a few times. The chain is built from TRBV10-2 and TRBJ2-1, with 9 bases aligning to TRBD2. Germline values: CDR1 WSHSY, CDR2 SAAADI. The V and J ends lost 2 bases and 0 bases, in that order; junction bases with no gene match: 8. CDR3 length: 18 amino acids. CDR3 bases: TGCGCCAGCAGTGAGGCGGGGGCGGGGGGGGGCTCCTACAATGAGCAGTTCTTC. This encodes CASSEAGAGGGSYNEQFF.

V and J are TRBV6-5 and TRBJ1-4; TRBD1 is a possible D gene (5 bases). The germline gives CDR1 MNHEY, CDR2 SVGAGI. V was shortened by 6 bases and J by 0 bases, with 8 bases between the two germline ends. The CDR3 loop spans 14 amino acids. The CDR3 sequence is CASRPGSTNEKLFF. CDR3 bases: TGTGCCAGCAGACCAGGGTCAACTAATGAAAAACTGTTTTTT.

The chain combines TRBV3-1 with TRBJ2-7; D ambiguous. This CDR3 is 14 amino acids long. The germline V gene has CDR1 LGHDT and CDR2 YNNKEL (reference sequence). The V gene lost 1 base and the J gene lost 0 bases, with 7 bases spanning the gap. The CDR3 DNA is TGTGCCAGCAGCCAAGGGACGAGCTCCTACGAGCAGTACTTC. Its protein is CASSQGTSSYEQYF.

The rearrangement joins TRBV7-2 to TRBJ2-3, with 9 bases identical to TRBD2. The V segment lost 5 bases and the J segment 8 bases; nucleotides outside the gene matches: 5. This CDR3 spans 13 amino acids. Germline values: CDR1 SGHTA, CDR2 FQGNSA. CDR3 DNA: TGTGCCAGCAGCGGAACGACTAGCGGTACGCAGTATTTT. It specifies CASSGTTSGTQYF.

The V call is TRBV5-6, the J call TRBJ2-3, with a weak D call TRBD2 (7 bases). The CDR3 sequence is 14 residues long. CDR1 and CDR2 from the germline V gene are SGHDT and YYEEEE. The V and J ends lost 5 bases and 6 bases respectively, with 16 bases between them. The CDR3 region is CASRMWGGVDTQYF. The CDR3 bases are TGTGCCAGCAGGATGTGGGGGGGCGTGGATACGCAGTATTTT.